Described below is a single TCR beta chain sequence and its context. The CDR3 is cut off 3 residues early in the read; its end comes from the germline J gene. These data belong to a study of T cell clonality in common variable immunodeficiency. Some clones are missing from TCRdb's copy, which holds only in-frame ones; the method was immunoSEQ multiplex PCR. The sample contains some 60,000 clones, none of them singletons. Germline V gives CDR1 SGHVS, CDR2 FNYEAQ. Trimming took 1 base from V and 1 from J, leaving 11 bases between them. This CDR3 has 16 residues. Blood samples were heparinized, about 5 to 9 ml per donor.

The gene calls are TRBV7-6 and TRBJ2-1, with a weak D call TRBD1 (6 bases). Sequenced: peripheral blood mononuclear cells. This TCR derives from a person between 18 and 75 years old in good health. The CDR3 sequence: CASSLGLGGSYNEQFF. Incomplete CDR3 DNA: TGTGCCAGCAGCTTAGGTTTAGGGGGATCCTACAATGAG.